Presented here are 21 T cell receptor beta chains from one specimen sequenced in a study of Ad26.COV2.S vaccination and SARS-CoV-2 variants (dated by TCRdb to 2020 to 2023). Per the publication, the treatment or condition label means: some 20 received Ad26.COV2.S at low or high dose, single or two shots; about 5 received placebo; per-sample allocation not given. For vaccine and placebo recipients, the sequenced repertoires came from samples collected on day 63 after the first injection. Library construction relied on the immunoSEQ multiplex PCR assay. TCRdb took this table from immuneACCESS and kept in-frame rearrangements with V and J called. Such tables lack part of the clones; where checked against another copy, unresolved V genes explain under half of the gap, and the rest is unexplained. The sample table shows 350,000 to 400,000 clones, and 88% are seen once. The ten biggest clones cover 3% to 4.5% of the sample.

Sequences were derived from peripheral blood, sampled in a trial of Ad26.COV2.S vaccine versus placebo. The source is a person aged 18 to 65 who received the Ad26.COV2.S COVID-19 vaccine or a placebo.

V and J are TRBV5-1 and TRBJ2-5; the D is unclear. The germline gives CDR1 SGHRS, CDR2 YFSETQ. This CDR3 has 13 residues. V dropped 3 bases and J dropped 0 bases, with 6 bases sitting between them. CDR3 coding DNA: TGCGCCAGCAGCTACGCTTACCAAGAGACCCAGTACTTC. This sequence encodes CASSYAYQETQYF. The whole variable domain, filled in from reference TRBV5-1 and TRBJ2-5, reads KAGVTQTPRYLIKTRGQQVTLSCSPISGHRSVSWYQQTPGQGLQFLFEYFSETQRNKGNFPGRFSGRQFSNSRSEMNVSTLELGDSALYLCASSYAYQETQYFGPGTRLLVL.

The V and J genes are TRBV5-1 and TRBJ1-2; D gene unclear. The CDR3 consists of 12 residues. The germline V and J ends were trimmed by 4 bases and 4 bases, with 8 bases remaining between them. CDR1 and CDR2 (germline): SGHRS, YFSETQ. For the CDR3, the DNA is TGCGCCAGCAGCCCCCCGGGCTATGGCTACACCTTC. It translates to CASSPPGYGYTF.

V is TRBV10-2 and J is TRBJ1-2; no definite D call. This CDR3 comprises 13 residues. Per germline, CDR1 WSHSY and CDR2 SAAADI. V lost 7 bases, J lost 0 bases, and 9 bases lay in between. The CDR3 region has the DNA TGCGCCAGCAAGGACTCCACTAACTATGGCTACACCTTC. Its protein is CASKDSTNYGYTF.

The CDR3 DNA reads TGTGCCAGCAGCTTGCACAGGATCAATGAGCAGTTCTTC. It encodes CASSLHRINEQFF. This chain uses TRBV5-5 with TRBJ2-1; TRBD1 is a possible D gene (5 bases). CDR1 is SGHKS and CDR2 is YYEKEE in the germline V gene (reference sequence). V dropped 1 base and J dropped 6 bases, with 8 bases sitting between them. The CDR3 totals 13 residues.

This chain uses TRBV18 with TRBJ1-1; perhaps TRBD1 as D (6 bases). V shed 3 bases and J shed 4 bases, with 15 bases lying between them. This CDR3 is built from 15 residues. Germline V gene lookup returns CDR1 KGHSH and CDR2 LQKENI. The CDR3 DNA reads TGTGCCAGCTCACCGTCCCTGGGGGGGCGCACTGAAGCTTTCTTT. Encoded protein: CASSPSLGGRTEAFF. The full variable domain, completed using reference TRBV18 and TRBJ1-1, is NAGVMQNPRHLVRRRGQEARLRCSPMKGHSHVYWYRQLPEEGLKFMVYLQKENIIDESGMPKERFSAEFPKEGPSILRIQQVVRGDSAAYFCASSPSLGGRTEAFFGQGTRLTVV.

This chain connects TRBV7-9 to TRBJ2-1, with TRBD2 matching 10 bases. Per germline, CDR1 SEHNR and CDR2 FQNEAQ (reference sequence). Trimming removed 6 bases from V and 10 bases from J; junction bases left unmatched: 12. The CDR3 loop spans 15 amino acids. The CDR3 coding sequence is TGTGCCAGCAGGGATGGACTAGCGGCGGACTTCGAGCAGTTCTTC. It is translated as CASRDGLAADFEQFF.

V and J are TRBV12-2 and TRBJ2-7; the DNA was not compared with TRBD2, the D call given in the table. TRBV12-2 is a documented pseudogene. The CDR3 totals 13 residues. As DNA, the CDR3 is TGTGCAAGAGTACGGGGGGGCTCCTACGAGCAGTACTTC. Protein sequence: CARVRGGSYEQYF.

The genes are TRBV6-5 and TRBJ1-1; no firm D call. The V end lost 5 bases, the J end lost 4 bases, and 14 bases lay between the germline ends. The CDR3 spans 14 residues. The germline V gene has CDR1 MNHEY and CDR2 SVGAGI. CDR3 DNA: TGTGCCAGCAGTCCACGTGGGGAGACCACTGAAGCTTTCTTT. Residues: CASSPRGETTEAFF.

A few counts support this clone. The chain carries TRBV6-4 and TRBJ2-1; tentative D call: TRBD2 (5 bases). This CDR3 comprises 14 residues. Trimming took 0 bases from V and 9 from J, leaving 12 bases between them. Germline lookup yields CDR1 MRHNA and CDR2 SNTAGT. The CDR3, as DNA: TGTGCCAGCAGTGACTCTCTTAGCGTCGGTGAGCAGTTCTTC. As protein: CASSDSLSVGEQFF.

The CDR3 reads CASSTGTGLARFYEQYF. Here the CDR3 DNA reads TGTGCCAGTAGTACGGGGACAGGACTCGCCCGATTCTACGAGCAGTACTTC. The rearrangement joins TRBV19 to TRBJ2-7; 8 nucleotides align to TRBD1. This CDR3 region has 17 residues. After removal of 4 bases from V and 3 bases from J, the junction contained 14 bases not matched to a gene. CDR1 LNHDA and CDR2 SQIVND come from the germline V gene (reference sequence).

The genes are TRBV18 and TRBJ1-2; D may be TRBD1 (5 bases). This CDR3 has 16 amino acids. Germline V gives CDR1 KGHSH, CDR2 LQKENI. V shed 5 bases and J shed 0 bases, with 16 bases lying between them. The CDR3 coding sequence is TGTGCCAGCTCAAAGGGACCGGAAAAGACTAACTATGGCTACACCTTC. Translated: CASSKGPEKTNYGYTF.

The sample holds one count of this clone. The V gene is TRBV27, the J gene TRBJ1-3; possible D gene TRBD1, 5 bases. Germline V gives CDR1 MNHEY, CDR2 SMNVEV (reference sequence). The length of the CDR3 is 17 residues. The V gene lost 0 bases and the J gene lost 0 bases, with 12 bases spanning the gap. The CDR3 loop reads CASSLSGTGHSGNTIYF. Here the CDR3 DNA reads TGTGCCAGCAGTTTATCGGGAACAGGCCACTCTGGAAACACCATATATTTT.

The rearrangement joins TRBV4-1 to TRBJ1-1; D is perhaps TRBD1 (6 bases). V was shortened by 0 bases and J by 5 bases, with 16 bases between the two germline ends. This CDR3 contains 16 residues. In germline, CDR1 is MGHRA, CDR2 YSYEKL. CDR3 sequence (DNA): TGCGCCAGCAGCCAAGATCTCGGGGGCTGGGGTACTGAAGCTTTCTTT. Protein sequence: CASSQDLGGWGTEAFF.

This clone was detected only once. The chain joins TRBV2 to TRBJ2-5, with TRBD2 matching over 11 bases. V shed 2 bases and J 5 bases; nucleotides not matched to a gene: 1. CDR3 length: 14 amino acids. Looked up from germline, CDR1 is SNHLY and CDR2 is FYNNEI. Written as DNA, the CDR3 is TGTGCCAGCAGTGAAACTAGCGGGGGTGAGACCCAGTACTTC. Amino acid sequence: CASSETSGGETQYF.

The chain links TRBV9 to TRBJ2-7; D not resolved. CDR3 length: 13 residues. The germline V and J ends were trimmed by 3 bases and 2 bases, with 9 bases remaining between them. The germline gives CDR1 SGDLS, CDR2 YYNGEE. The CDR3 loop reads CASSAAGTYEQYF. The CDR3, as DNA: TGTGCCAGCAGCGCCGCCGGAACCTACGAGCAGTACTTC.

The chain is built from TRBV28 and TRBJ1-1; no firm D call. The V gene lost 6 bases and the J gene lost 1 base, with 9 bases spanning the gap. This CDR3 has 13 amino acids. CDR1 and CDR2 (germline): MDHEN, SYDVKM. CDR3 sequence: CASRGAGNTEAFF. CDR3 DNA sequence: TGTGCCAGCAGGGGCGCAGGGAACACTGAAGCTTTCTTT.

The chain carries TRBV5-5 and TRBJ1-2; D is undetermined. In germline, CDR1 is SGHKS, CDR2 YYEKEE (reference sequence). This CDR3 region has 13 residues. V was cut by 2 bases and J by 0 bases, with 5 bases left in between. CDR3 residues: CASSFFANYGYTF. DNA for the CDR3: TGTGCCAGCAGCTTCTTTGCTAACTATGGCTACACCTTC.

The chain links TRBV29-1 to TRBJ2-7; possibly TRBD2 for D (6 bases). Germline CDR1 is SQVTM and CDR2 is ANQGSEA. CDR3 length equals 13 residues. The ends were cut back, 2 bases at V and 3 bases at J, with 11 bases in the middle. The CDR3 DNA follows: TGCAGCGTTGAAATTAGCGGAGTCTACGAGCAGTACTTC. As protein: CSVEISGVYEQYF.

The chain is built from TRBV30 and TRBJ2-5; TRBD1 might be the D (5 bases). The germline V gene has CDR1 GTSNPN and CDR2 SVGIG (reference sequence). The CDR3 runs to 13 residues. The V end lost 0 bases, the J end lost 4 bases, and 9 bases lay between the germline ends. CDR3 amino acids: CAWSVSRVETQYF. The DNA of the CDR3 is TGTGCCTGGAGTGTTTCCAGGGTAGAGACCCAGTACTTC. Together with reference TRBV30 and TRBJ2-5, the CDR3 gives the full variable domain: SQTIHQWPATLVQPVGSPLSLECTVEGTSNPNLYWYRQAAGRGLQLLFYSVGIGQISSEVPQNLSASRPQDRQFILSSKKLLLSDSGFYLCAWSVSRVETQYFGPGTRLLVL.

The chain uses TRBV19 and TRBJ1-6; D unresolved. V dropped 7 bases and J dropped 5 bases, with 18 bases sitting between them. The CDR3 has 16 amino acids. CDR1 and CDR2 from the germline V gene are LNHDA and SQIVND (reference sequence). CDR3 nucleotide sequence: TGTGCCAGTACGGACGAGGGCAGAGGGCATAATTCACCCCTCCACTTT. It encodes CASTDEGRGHNSPLHF.

The DNA for the CDR3 is TGTGCCAGTCCCCCGGGACCGACCACTTACTACACTGAAGCTTTCTTT. This gives the protein CASPPGPTTYYTEAFF. The chain recombines TRBV19 with TRBJ1-1; a possible D gene is TRBD1 (5 bases). In germline, CDR1 is LNHDA, CDR2 SQIVND (reference sequence). The CDR3 is 16 residues long. Between the trimmed V and J ends, which lost 8 bases and 3 bases, there was a span of 22 bases. The full variable domain, with the rest looked up from reference TRBV19 and TRBJ1-1, is DGGITQSPKYLFRKEGQNVTLSCEQNLNHDAMYWYRQDPGQGLRLIYYSQIVNDFQKGDIAEGYSVSREKKESFPLTVTSAQKNPTAFYLCASPPGPTTYYTEAFFGQGTRLTVV.